Below, one T cell receptor (beta chain) is given with its context. This sample was taken from a study of OX40 agonist ivuxolimab in advanced cancers. CDR1 is MNHNS, CDR2 SASEGT, per germline. The germline V and J ends were trimmed by 8 bases and 6 bases, with 10 bases remaining between them. This CDR3 has 12 amino acids. Data came from immunoSEQ multiplex PCR; TCRdb stores just in-frame clones and leaves some out. The data show 65,000 to 75,000 clones, roughly 80% seen once. The V call is TRBV6-1, the J call TRBJ1-4; D is perhaps TRBD1 (6 bases). The specimen comprised CD4+ or CD8+ T cells sorted from blood, sampled in a trial of the OX40 agonist ivuxolimab. The source is an adult with an advanced solid tumor such as melanoma, head and neck, liver or kidney cancer. CDR3 bases: TGTGCCAGCTCAAGACAGGATGAAAAACTGTTTTTT. Translated, it gives CASSRQDEKLFF.